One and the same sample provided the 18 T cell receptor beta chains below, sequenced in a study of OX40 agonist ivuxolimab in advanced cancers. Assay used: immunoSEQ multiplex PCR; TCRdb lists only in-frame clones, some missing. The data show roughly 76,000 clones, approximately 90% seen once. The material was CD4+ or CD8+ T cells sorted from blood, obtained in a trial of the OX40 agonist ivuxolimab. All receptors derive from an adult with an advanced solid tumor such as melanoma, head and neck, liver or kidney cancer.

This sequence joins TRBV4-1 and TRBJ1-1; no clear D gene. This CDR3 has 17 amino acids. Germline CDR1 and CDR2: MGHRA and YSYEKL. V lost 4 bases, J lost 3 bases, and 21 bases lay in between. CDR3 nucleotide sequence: TGCGCCAGCAGCCCAAGGGTACACCACCGGGAGGACACTGAAGCTTTCTTT. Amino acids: CASSPRVHHREDTEAFF.

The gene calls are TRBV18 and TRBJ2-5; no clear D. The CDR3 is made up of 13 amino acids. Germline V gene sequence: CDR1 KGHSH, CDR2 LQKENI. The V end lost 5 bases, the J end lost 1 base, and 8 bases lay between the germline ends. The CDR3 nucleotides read TGTGCCAGCTCAGGGCAAAGCCAAGAGACCCAGTACTTC. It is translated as CASSGQSQETQYF.

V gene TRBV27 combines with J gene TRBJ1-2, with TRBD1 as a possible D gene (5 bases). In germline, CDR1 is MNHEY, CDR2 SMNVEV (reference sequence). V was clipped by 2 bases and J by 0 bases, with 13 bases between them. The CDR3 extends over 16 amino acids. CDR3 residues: CASSLRPQGANYGYTF. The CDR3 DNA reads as TGTGCCAGCAGTTTACGCCCCCAGGGCGCTAACTATGGCTACACCTTC.

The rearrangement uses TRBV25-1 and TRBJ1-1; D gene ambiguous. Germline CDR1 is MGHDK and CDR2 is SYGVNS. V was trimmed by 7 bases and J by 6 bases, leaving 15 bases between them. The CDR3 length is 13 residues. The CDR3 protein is CASTGQARAEAFF. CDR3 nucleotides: TGTGCCAGCACTGGGCAGGCGAGGGCTGAAGCTTTCTTT.

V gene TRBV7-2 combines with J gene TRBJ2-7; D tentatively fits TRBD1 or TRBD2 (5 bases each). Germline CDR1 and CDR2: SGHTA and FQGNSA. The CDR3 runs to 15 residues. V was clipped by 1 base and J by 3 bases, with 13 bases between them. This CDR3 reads CASSLEWDPYYEQYF. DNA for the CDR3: TGTGCCAGCAGCTTAGAGTGGGACCCATACTACGAGCAGTACTTC.

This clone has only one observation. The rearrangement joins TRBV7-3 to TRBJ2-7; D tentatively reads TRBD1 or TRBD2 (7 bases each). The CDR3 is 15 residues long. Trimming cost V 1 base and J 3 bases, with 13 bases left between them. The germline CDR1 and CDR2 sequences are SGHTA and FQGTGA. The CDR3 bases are TGTGCCAGCAGCTTAAAAGGCAGGGGGGGCTACGAGCAGTACTTC. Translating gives CASSLKGRGGYEQYF.

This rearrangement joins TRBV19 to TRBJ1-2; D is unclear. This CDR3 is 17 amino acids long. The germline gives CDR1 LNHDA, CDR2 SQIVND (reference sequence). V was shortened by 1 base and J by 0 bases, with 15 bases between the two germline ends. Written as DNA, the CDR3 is TGTGCCAGTAGTATAGGCCGGCCAATTTTACCTAACTATGGCTACACCTTC. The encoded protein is CASSIGRPILPNYGYTF.

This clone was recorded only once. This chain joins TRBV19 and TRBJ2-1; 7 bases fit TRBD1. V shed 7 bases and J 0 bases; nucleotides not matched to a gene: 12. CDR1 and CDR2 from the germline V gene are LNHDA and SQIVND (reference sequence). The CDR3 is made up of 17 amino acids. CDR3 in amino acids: CASKPGTVFPSYNEQFF. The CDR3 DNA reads TGTGCCAGTAAACCCGGGACAGTATTTCCCTCCTACAATGAGCAGTTCTTC.

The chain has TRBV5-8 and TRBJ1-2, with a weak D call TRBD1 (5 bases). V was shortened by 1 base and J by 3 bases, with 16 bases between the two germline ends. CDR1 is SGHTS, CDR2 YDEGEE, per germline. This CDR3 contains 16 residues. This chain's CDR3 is CASSLIQAGLYYGYTF. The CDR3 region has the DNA TGTGCCAGCAGCTTGATACAGGCGGGTTTGTACTATGGCTACACCTTC.

The CDR3 sequence is CALARASTDTQYF. The CDR3 DNA reads TGTGCCCTCGCCCGGGCTAGCACAGATACGCAGTATTTT. This rearrangement joins TRBV30 to TRBJ2-3; no clear D. V lost 8 bases, J lost 0 bases, and 12 bases lay in between. The CDR3 covers 13 residues. CDR1 GTSNPN and CDR2 SVGIG come from the germline V gene (reference sequence).

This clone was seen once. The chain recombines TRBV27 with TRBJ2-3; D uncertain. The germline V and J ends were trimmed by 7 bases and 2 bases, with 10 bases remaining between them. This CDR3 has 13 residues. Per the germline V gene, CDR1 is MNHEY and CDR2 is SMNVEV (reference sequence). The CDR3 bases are TGTGCCAGCAAACGGGTCGTCACAGATACGCAGTATTTT. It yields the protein CASKRVVTDTQYF.

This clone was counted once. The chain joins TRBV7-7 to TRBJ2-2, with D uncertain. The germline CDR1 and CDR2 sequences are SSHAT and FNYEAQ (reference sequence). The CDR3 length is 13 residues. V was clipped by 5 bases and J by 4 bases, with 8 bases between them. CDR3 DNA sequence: TGTGCCAGCAGCCCCACGCTCACCGGGGAGCTGTTTTTT. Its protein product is CASSPTLTGELFF.

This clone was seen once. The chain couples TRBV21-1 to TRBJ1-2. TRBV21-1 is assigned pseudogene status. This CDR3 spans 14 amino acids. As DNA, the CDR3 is TGTGCCATCTTCCACTCAAGGGCGGTCGATGGCTACACCTTC. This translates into CAIFHSRAVDGYTF.

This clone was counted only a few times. For the CDR3, the DNA is TGCGCCAGCAGCCTAGATTGGGGGACTTCGACAGATACGCAGTATTTT. This translates into CASSLDWGTSTDTQYF. The chain couples TRBV4-3 to TRBJ2-3; D is perhaps TRBD2 (6 bases). The V and J ends lost 4 bases and 3 bases respectively, with 17 bases between them. The germline V gene encodes CDR1 LGHNA and CDR2 YSLEER. CDR3 size: 16 residues.

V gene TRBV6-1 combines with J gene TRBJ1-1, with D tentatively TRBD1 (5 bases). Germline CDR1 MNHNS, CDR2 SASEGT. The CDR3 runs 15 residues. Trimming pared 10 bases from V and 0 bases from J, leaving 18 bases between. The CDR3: CAISPTGRMNTEAFF. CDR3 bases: TGTGCCATCTCCCCAACAGGACGCATGAACACTGAAGCTTTCTTT.

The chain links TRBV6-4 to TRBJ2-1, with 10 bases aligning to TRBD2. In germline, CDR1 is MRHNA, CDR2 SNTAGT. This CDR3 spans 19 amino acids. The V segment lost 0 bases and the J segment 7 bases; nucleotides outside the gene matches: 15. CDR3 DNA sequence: TGTGCCAGCAGTGACTCGATGGGACTAGCGAATAACGCGGGGAATGAGCAGTTCTTC. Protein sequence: CASSDSMGLANNAGNEQFF.

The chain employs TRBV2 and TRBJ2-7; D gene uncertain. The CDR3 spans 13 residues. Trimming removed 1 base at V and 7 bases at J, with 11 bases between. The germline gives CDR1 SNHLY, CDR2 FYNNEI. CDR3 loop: CASSEGSFSEQYF. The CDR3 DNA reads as TGTGCCAGCAGTGAAGGGTCATTTTCTGAGCAGTACTTC.

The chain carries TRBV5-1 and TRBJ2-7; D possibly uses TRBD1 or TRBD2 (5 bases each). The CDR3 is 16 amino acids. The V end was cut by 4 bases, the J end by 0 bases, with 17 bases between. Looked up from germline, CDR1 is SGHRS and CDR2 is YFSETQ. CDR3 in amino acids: CASSPGLKPFSYEQYF. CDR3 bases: TGCGCCAGCAGCCCGGGGCTCAAACCGTTCTCCTACGAGCAGTACTTC.